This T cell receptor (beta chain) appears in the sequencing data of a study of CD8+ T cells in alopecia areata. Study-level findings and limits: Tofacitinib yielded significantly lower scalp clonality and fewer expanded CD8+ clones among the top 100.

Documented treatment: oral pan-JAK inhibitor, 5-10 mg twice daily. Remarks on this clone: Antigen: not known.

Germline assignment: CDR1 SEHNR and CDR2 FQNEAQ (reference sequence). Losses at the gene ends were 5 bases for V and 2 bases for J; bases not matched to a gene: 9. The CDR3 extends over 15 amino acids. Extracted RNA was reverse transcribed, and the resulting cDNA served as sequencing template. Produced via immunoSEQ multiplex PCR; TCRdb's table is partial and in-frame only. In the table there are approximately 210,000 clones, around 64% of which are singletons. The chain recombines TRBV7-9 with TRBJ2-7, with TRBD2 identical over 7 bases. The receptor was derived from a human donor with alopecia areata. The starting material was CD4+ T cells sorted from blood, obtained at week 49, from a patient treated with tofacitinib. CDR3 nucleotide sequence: TGTGCCAGCAGCCAGCTGGGAGGGCAAACCTACGAGCAGTACTTC. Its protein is CASSQLGGQTYEQYF. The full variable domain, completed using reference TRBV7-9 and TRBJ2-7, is DTGVSQNPRHKITKRGQNVTFRCDPISEHNRLYWYRQTLGQGPEFLTYFQNEAQLEKSRLLSDRFSAERPKGSFSTLEIQRTEQGDSAMYLCASSQLGGQTYEQYFGPGTRLTVT.